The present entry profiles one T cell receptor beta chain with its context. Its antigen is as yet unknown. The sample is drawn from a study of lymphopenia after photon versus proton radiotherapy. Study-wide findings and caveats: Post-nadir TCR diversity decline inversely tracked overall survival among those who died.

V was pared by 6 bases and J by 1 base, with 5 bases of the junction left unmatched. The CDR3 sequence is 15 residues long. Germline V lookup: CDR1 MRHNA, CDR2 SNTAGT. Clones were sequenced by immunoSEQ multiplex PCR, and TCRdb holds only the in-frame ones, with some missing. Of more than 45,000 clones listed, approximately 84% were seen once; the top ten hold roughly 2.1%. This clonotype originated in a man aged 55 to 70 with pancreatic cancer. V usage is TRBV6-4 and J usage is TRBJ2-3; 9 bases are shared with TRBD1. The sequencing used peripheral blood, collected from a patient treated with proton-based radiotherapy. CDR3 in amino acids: CASSLQGAGTDTQYF. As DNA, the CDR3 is TGTGCCAGCAGCCTACAGGGGGCGGGCACAGATACGCAGTATTTT.